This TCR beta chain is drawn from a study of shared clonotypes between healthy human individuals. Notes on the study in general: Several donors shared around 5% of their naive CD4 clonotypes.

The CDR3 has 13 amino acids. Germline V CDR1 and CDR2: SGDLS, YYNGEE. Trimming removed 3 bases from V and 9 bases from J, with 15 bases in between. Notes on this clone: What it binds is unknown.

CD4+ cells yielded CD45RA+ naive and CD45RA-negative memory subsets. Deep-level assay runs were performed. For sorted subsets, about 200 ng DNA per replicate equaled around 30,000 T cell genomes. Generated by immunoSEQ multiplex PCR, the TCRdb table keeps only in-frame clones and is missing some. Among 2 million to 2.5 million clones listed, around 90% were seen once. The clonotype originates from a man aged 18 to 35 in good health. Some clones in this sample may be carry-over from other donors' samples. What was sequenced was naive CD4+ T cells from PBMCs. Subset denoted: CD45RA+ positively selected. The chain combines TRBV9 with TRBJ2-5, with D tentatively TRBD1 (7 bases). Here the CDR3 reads CASSAGGQKAQYF. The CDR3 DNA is TGTGCCAGCAGCGCCGGGGGACAGAAGGCCCAGTACTTC.